This T cell receptor (beta chain) was documented in a study of blood T cell repertoires in COVID-19. Study in general: Samples taken during acute and convalescent COVID-19 were collected in the United States, Italy and Spain.

In its sample, this clone was seen a few times. Per the original data handling: Estimation of nucleated cell counts relied on the amplification of reference gene primers. The assay was immunoSEQ multiplex PCR, and TCRdb's table has in-frame clones only and misses some. V, J and clone size are taken as reported in that table, and D and trimming were inferred from the DNA itself. The table includes a few hundred thousand clones, approximately 89% detected once. The junction had 5 bases not matched to a gene; V was cut back by 1 base and J by 3 bases. There are 16 residues in the CDR3. Per the germline V gene, CDR1 is KGHSH and CDR2 is LQKENI.

The sequenced sample consisted of peripheral blood. This rearrangement joins TRBV18 to TRBJ1-5; 8 bases agree with TRBD1. This clonotype originated in a woman aged 60-70 years with acute or convalescent COVID-19. CDR3 in DNA: TGTGCCAGCTCACCACGGCCCAGGGGGCCCAATCAGCCCCAGCATTTT. It specifies CASSPRPRGPNQPQHF.